This T cell receptor beta chain stems from a study of T cell clusters in autoimmune cytopenias. Germline assignment: CDR1 SGHTA and CDR2 FQGTGA. CDR3 length: 15 residues. TRB amplification used approximately 250 ng of peripheral blood genomic DNA. Study-level points and caveats: Comparing secondary cytopenia with chronic lymphocytic leukemia showed no cluster-lack signature, apparently masked by lymphoma repertoire. Healthy donors had approximately 3.1-fold more exclusive TRB clusters than active autoimmune hepatitis patients. TRB repertoire shifts in secondary cytopenia and chronic lymphocytic leukemia mostly reflected lymphoma, not autoimmunity. Clustering suggested that physiological T cell clusters were missing in primary autoimmune cytopenia patients.

Multiplex touch-down PCR amplified TRB using TRB-A and TRB-B pools in one tube. TCRdb re-called the multiplex PCR reads, yielding one record per CDR3 amino acid sequence without DNA. The sample has several hundred distinct CDR3 sequences, and its top ten clones hold about 68%. Frequency places this clonotype as medium-sized (0.01 to 0.1%). Its matching antigen is unknown. The source material was peripheral blood. The chain carries TRBV7-3 and TRBJ2-1; TCRdb's D gene call, TRBD1, goes unchecked for lack of DNA. This clonotype was sampled from a human donor with an autoimmune cytopenia or autoimmune hepatitis (not recorded which). This chain's CDR3 is CASSLTHRGDNEQFF.